Listed below are T cell receptor beta chains from one sample, sequenced in a study of PD-L1 blockade in urothelial cancer. Libraries were prepared by immunoSEQ multiplex PCR; TCRdb keeps only in-frame clonotypes and omits some of them. The sample holds more than 95,000 clones, 86% seen once. The sequencing used PBMCs, collected around atezolizumab (anti-PD-L1) treatment. Every receptor here comes from a man aged 50 to 60 with urothelial cancer. Each CDR3 is given with its conserved first and last residue. Each record gives: clone size, D gene, V gene, J gene, CDR3 protein, CDR3 DNA. The D gene is left open where the match is weak. Size is stated for part of the rows, as once, few or many counts, or as a class when the clone is expanded.

once	NA	TRBV5-1	TRBJ1-2	CASSLVTGVAGYTF	TGCGCCAGCAGCTTGGTGACGGGGGTGGCTGGCTACACCTTC
NA	NA	TRBV19	TRBJ2-7	CASSIAQGGPYEQYF	TGTGCCAGTAGTATCGCACAGGGGGGGCCCTACGAGCAGTACTTC
once	NA	TRBV20-1	TRBJ1-5	CSARGLQPQHF	TGCAGTGCTAGAGGGCTTCAGCCCCAGCATTTT
few	NA	TRBV30	TRBJ1-6	CAWSSAGDSPLHF	TGTGCCTGGAGTTCAGCAGGGGATTCACCCCTCCACTTT
NA	TRBD2	TRBV5-1	TRBJ2-7	CASSLVAGLAGNEQYF	TGCGCCAGCAGCTTGGTCGCAGGACTAGCGGGAAACGAGCAGTACTTC
NA	NA	TRBV7-7	TRBJ2-1	CASSFEGDSNEQFF	TGTGCTAGCAGCTTTGAGGGAGACTCGAATGAGCAGTTCTTC
many	NA	TRBV28	TRBJ2-3	CASRRTVSARTDTQYF	TGTGCCAGCAGGCGTACGGTTAGCGCACGCACAGATACGCAGTATTTT
NA	NA	TRBV21-1	TRBJ2-4	CASSKGRVKLAGAKNIQYF	TGTGCCAGCAGCAAAGGGCGAGTAAAACTAGCGGGAGCCAAAAACATTCAGTACTTC
NA	TRBD1	TRBV2	TRBJ1-4	CASRRTGDEKLFF	TGTGCCAGCAGACGGACAGGGGATGAAAAACTGTTTTTT
NA	NA	TRBV9	TRBJ1-3	CASSVGILRGDGNTIYF	TGTGCCAGCAGCGTAGGTATATTGCGGGGCGATGGAAACACCATATATTTT
once	NA	TRBV28	TRBJ2-2	CASRWRGAGSNRELFF	TGTGCCAGCAGGTGGCGGGGCGCGGGATCGAACCGGGAGCTGTTTTTT
NA	NA	TRBV9	TRBJ2-7	CASSVEPTSYEQYF	TGTGCCAGCAGCGTAGAGCCCACCTCCTACGAGCAGTACTTC
once	NA	TRBV6-5	TRBJ2-5	CASSNGGQETQYF	TGTGCCAGCAGTAACGGAGGTCAAGAGACCCAGTACTTC
NA	TRBD2	TRBV11-2	TRBJ2-5	CASTLGLQETQYF	TGTGCCAGCACCTTGGGACTACAAGAGACCCAGTACTTC
NA	TRBD2	TRBV20-1	TRBJ2-1	CSATQREEQFF	TGCAGTGCTACGCAGCGGGAGGAGCAGTTCTTC
NA	TRBD1	TRBV6-4	TRBJ2-5	CASSDGQGSTQYF	TGTGCCAGCAGTGACGGACAGGGGTCAACCCAGTACTTC
NA	TRBD1	TRBV5-6	TRBJ1-5	CASSLYRGRGGNQPQHF	TGTGCCAGCAGCTTGTACAGGGGCAGGGGTGGTAATCAGCCCCAGCATTTT
NA	TRBD2	TRBV6-5	TRBJ2-1	CASRALAGGEQFF	TGTGCCAGCAGAGCCCTAGCGGGAGGTGAGCAGTTCTTC
NA	NA	TRBV19	TRBJ1-5	CASSTGRVNQPQHF	TGTGCCAGTAGTACCGGCAGGGTCAATCAGCCCCAGCATTTT
NA	TRBD1	TRBV28	TRBJ1-3	CASRTGGGNTIYF	TGTGCCAGCAGGACAGGGGGCGGAAACACCATATATTTT
once	NA	TRBV15	TRBJ1-1	CATSRVSRGGTEAFF	TGTGCCACCAGCAGAGTTTCCCGCGGGGGAACTGAAGCTTTCTTT
NA	NA	TRBV10-3	TRBJ1-1	CAIRLGGNTEAFF	TGTGCCATCAGGCTGGGGGGGAACACTGAAGCTTTCTTT
once	NA	TRBV4-1	TRBJ1-4	CASSQDPQVTNEKLFF	TGCGCCAGCAGCCAAGATCCGCAGGTCACTAATGAAAAACTGTTTTTT
NA	NA	TRBV7-2	TRBJ2-5	CASSFGVAEETQYF	TGTGCCAGCAGCTTCGGGGTAGCGGAAGAGACCCAGTACTTC